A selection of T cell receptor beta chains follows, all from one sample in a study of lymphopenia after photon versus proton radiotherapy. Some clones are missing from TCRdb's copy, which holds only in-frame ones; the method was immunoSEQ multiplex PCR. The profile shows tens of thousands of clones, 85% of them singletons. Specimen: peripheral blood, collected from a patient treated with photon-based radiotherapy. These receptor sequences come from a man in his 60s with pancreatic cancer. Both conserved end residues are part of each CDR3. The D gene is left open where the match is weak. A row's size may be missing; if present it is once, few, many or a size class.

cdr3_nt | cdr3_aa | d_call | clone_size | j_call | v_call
TGTGCCAGCAGCTTAGTTCTCCGGCAGACAGTGAACTATGGCTACACCTTC | CASSLVLRQTVNYGYTF | - | - | TRBJ1-2 | TRBV7-8
TGTGCCTGCCAACTAGGACGGTTTGTCTATGGCTACACCTTC | CACQLGRFVYGYTF | - | - | TRBJ1-2 | TRBV30
TGTGCCAGCAGGAAAGAAGGGGGGTATGACACTGAAGCTTTCTTT | CASRKEGGYDTEAFF | - | - | TRBJ1-1 | TRBV2
TGCAGCGTTGAAGCGGTCAGGGGCTATCAGCCCCAGCATTTT | CSVEAVRGYQPQHF | - | few | TRBJ1-5 | TRBV29-1
TGTGCCAGCAGCCCTGCGGGACGGAACATTAATGAAAAACTGTTTTTT | CASSPAGRNINEKLFF | - | - | TRBJ1-4 | TRBV5-4
TGTGCCAGCAGCGTAGAACAGCAAGAGACCCAGTACTTC | CASSVEQQETQYF | - | - | TRBJ2-5 | TRBV9
TGTGCCAGCAGGGATGGACGGAACTATGGCTACACCTTC | CASRDGRNYGYTF | - | - | TRBJ1-2 | TRBV2
TGTGCCAGCTCACCAATAGGGGATCAGCCCCAGCATTTT | CASSPIGDQPQHF | - | - | TRBJ1-5 | TRBV18
TGCGCCAGCAGTCAAATTGGGCATGGCTACACCTTC | CASSQIGHGYTF | - | - | TRBJ1-2 | TRBV5-1
TGCAGCGTTGGGGGACAGCCTGACGAAAAACTGTTTTTT | CSVGGQPDEKLFF | TRBD1 | - | TRBJ1-4 | TRBV29-1
TGCGCCAGCAGGGATCTAACAGGGGGTGCCCACTACGAGCAGTACTTC | CASRDLTGGAHYEQYF | TRBD1 | once | TRBJ2-7 | TRBV5-1
TGCGCCAGCAGCTTGGGGGGCAGACACAATGAGCAGTTCTTC | CASSLGGRHNEQFF | - | - | TRBJ2-1 | TRBV5-1
TGTGCCAGCAGAGGACTCCTGAACACTGAAGCTTTCTTT | CASRGLLNTEAFF | - | - | TRBJ1-1 | TRBV2
TGTGCCAGTACATCAGGGCCGAAGCCCCAGCATTTT | CASTSGPKPQHF | - | - | TRBJ1-5 | TRBV19
TGCGCCAGCAGCCAAGATTATAGGTTGCAAGCGGGCCGTGAAGAGACCCAGTACTTC | CASSQDYRLQAGREETQYF | - | - | TRBJ2-5 | TRBV4-3
TGTGCCAGCAGCTTCTCAGGTTTTGGCGGGGAGCTGTTTTTT | CASSFSGFGGELFF | - | - | TRBJ2-2 | TRBV11-3
TGTGCCAGCAGCTTAGGGGGCTCCTATAATTCACCCCTCCACTTT | CASSLGGSYNSPLHF | - | - | TRBJ1-6 | TRBV7-2